This TCR beta chain stems from a study of shared clonotypes between healthy human individuals. Study-wide results and limits: Generation probabilities of non-shared clonotypes were lower (relative to those shared by all four donors). The genetic and exposure-history diversity represented was limited by few donors.

The repertoire was sequenced with immunoSEQ multiplex PCR; TCRdb's copy has only in-frame clones and lacks some. Counted here are 2 million to 3 million clones, 80% to 95% occurring once; the ten biggest clones make up about 0.39%. The CDR3 is 14 amino acids. Germline V lookup: CDR1 MNHEY, CDR2 SMNVEV (reference sequence). Deletions cut 0 bases from V and 0 bases from J, with 6 bases between. A CD45RA+ naive subset and a CD45RA-negative memory subset were split from CD4+ cells. About this clone: The antigen is undetermined.

The gene calls are TRBV27 and TRBJ2-7; D unclear. The origin of this receptor is a young man in good health. Some clones in this sample may be carry-over from other donors' samples. Sequencing input: naive CD4+ T cells from PBMCs. The subset: CD45RA+ positively selected. CDR3: CASSLSVSSYEQYF. In DNA, the CDR3 is TGTGCCAGCAGTTTATCTGTCAGCTCCTACGAGCAGTACTTC.